The 8 T cell receptor beta chains below come from one sample, sequenced in a study of T cells in narcolepsy. This table comes from immunoSEQ multiplex PCR, and its TCRdb copy is limited to in-frame clones, with some not included. The table has around 18,000 clones, just over 85% seen once. The sequencing input was memory (CD45RA-) CD4+ T cells from blood. The receptors here all came from a human donor in good health.

The V call is TRBV11-3, the J call TRBJ2-3; 8 nucleotides agree with TRBD2. CDR3 length: 15 amino acids. In germline, CDR1 is SGHNT, CDR2 YENEEA. The junction had 16 bases not matched to a gene; V was cut back by 5 bases and J by 12 bases. DNA for the CDR3: TGTGCCAGCAGCCCCTTAGCGGGGCCCTCCTACTCACAGTATTTT. This gives the protein CASSPLAGPSYSQYF.

The chain links TRBV27 to TRBJ1-4, with 8 bases lining up with TRBD1. Germline CDR1 and CDR2: MNHEY and SMNVEV (reference sequence). The length of the CDR3 is 13 residues. V shed 8 bases and J 11 bases; nucleotides not matched to a gene: 10. The CDR3 DNA sequence: TGTGCCAGCCGAGGGACAGGATTCATGAAACTGTTTTTT. Translating gives CASRGTGFMKLFF.

The V and J genes are TRBV18 and TRBJ1-1; weak D call: TRBD1 (6 bases). Trimming stripped 5 bases from V and 3 bases from J, with 13 bases between. Germline CDR1 and CDR2: KGHSH and LQKENI. This CDR3 has 14 residues. The CDR3: CASSTDSKDTEAFF. The CDR3 DNA reads as TGTGCCAGCTCAACGGACAGCAAGGACACTGAAGCTTTCTTT.

This clone appeared a single time. The V call is TRBV5-1, the J call TRBJ2-2; D possibly corresponds to TRBD2 (5 bases). This CDR3 spans 15 amino acids. Germline lookup yields CDR1 SGHRS and CDR2 YFSETQ. V lost 0 bases, J lost 1 base, and 7 bases lay in between. The CDR3 spells CASSLAGENTGELFF. The DNA of the CDR3 is TGCGCCAGCAGCTTGGCCGGGGAGAACACCGGGGAGCTGTTTTTT.

V usage is TRBV6-1 and J usage is TRBJ2-7; D is perhaps TRBD1 or TRBD2 (6 bases each). This CDR3 has 12 amino acids. Germline CDR1 MNHNS, CDR2 SASEGT. V was shortened by 6 bases and J by 4 bases, with 10 bases between the two germline ends. The CDR3 DNA is TGTGCCAGCAGCGGGGGCGTATACGAGCAGTACTTC. Protein product: CASSGGVYEQYF.

The genes are TRBV12-5 and TRBJ1-1, with 10 bases aligning to TRBD1. Germline lookup yields CDR1 LGHNT and CDR2 FRNRAP. Trimming removed 0 bases from V and 4 bases from J; junction bases left unmatched: 11. The CDR3 loop spans 18 amino acids. The CDR3 DNA reads as TGTGCTAGTGGTTTGGTCCGAATCGACAGGGGGCGGGGCACTGAAGCTTTCTTT. Its protein is CASGLVRIDRGRGTEAFF.

V usage is TRBV2 and J usage is TRBJ2-1; the D is unclear. Germline V gives CDR1 SNHLY, CDR2 FYNNEI. The ends were cut back, 8 bases at V and 0 bases at J, with 8 bases in the middle. This CDR3 has 13 residues. The CDR3 nucleotides read TGTGCCAGCCGGACCAGCTCCTACAATGAGCAGTTCTTC. It specifies CASRTSSYNEQFF.

This chain connects TRBV6-1 to TRBJ2-5; 8 bases match TRBD2. This CDR3 contains 13 residues. Germline loops: CDR1 MNHNS, CDR2 SASEGT. Trimming at V came to 10 bases and at J to 4 bases, leaving 8 bases not matched to a gene. CDR3 nucleotides: TGTGCCACCCAGCGGGAGCGTGGAGAGACCCAGTACTTC. Protein: CATQRERGETQYF.